Shown below are 11 T cell receptor beta chains from a single sample sequenced in a study of identical twins. MiXCR was run by TCRdb on the 5' RACE reads, yielding one entry per CDR3 protein. The data contain about 530,000 distinct CDR3 sequences, more than 20% of them seen just once; the ten biggest clones take up more than 0.4%. The sample also formed part of further work on yellow fever vaccine responses in identical twins.

Sequenced: CD4+ T cells sorted from blood. These receptors came from a woman aged 18-29 years in good health.

The chain uses TRBV10-2 and TRBJ2-1; the match to TRBD1 covers 11 bases. The germline gives CDR1 WSHSY, CDR2 SAAADI. The V gene end was trimmed by 6 bases and the J gene end by 3 bases; junction bases not matched to a gene: 4. The CDR3 totals 15 residues. DNA for the CDR3: TGCGCCAGCAGCGAAGGGACAGGGGGCTACAATGAGCAGTTCTTC. This translates into CASSEGTGGYNEQFF.

In its sample, this clonotype was seen a few times. Written as DNA, the CDR3 is TGTGCCACCAAGGGACTAGCGGGGGACAATGAGCAGTTCTTC. Translation: CATKGLAGDNEQFF. V usage is TRBV15 and J usage is TRBJ2-1; 14 nucleotides match TRBD2. This CDR3 spans 14 amino acids. Trimming cost V 7 bases and J 5 bases; bases outside gene matches: 1. Germline V gene sequence: CDR1 LNHNV, CDR2 YYDKDF (reference sequence).

In this sample, this clonotype turned up a few times. CDR3 coding DNA: TGCGCCAGCAAATACGGACTAGCGGGAGGTCGGGGACAACAAGATACGCAGTATTTT. Translating gives CASKYGLAGGRGQQDTQYF. The chain carries TRBV5-1 and TRBJ2-3, with TRBD2 identical over 14 bases. This CDR3 is built from 19 residues. CDR1 is SGHRS and CDR2 is YFSETQ in the germline V gene. J was trimmed by 5 bases and V by 6 bases; bases with no gene match: 17.

V usage is TRBV24-1 and J usage is TRBJ2-1; D is undetermined. Germline V gives CDR1 KGHDR, CDR2 SFDVKD. With 5 bases removed from V and 8 bases from J, the gap between germline ends came to 12 bases. This CDR3 has 13 amino acids. CDR3 nucleotide sequence: TGTGCCACCAGTGGCCTCCGGGCGGATGAGCAGTTCTTC. This sequence encodes CATSGLRADEQFF.

This clonotype came up a few times. This sequence joins TRBV10-3 and TRBJ2-7; 8 bases align to TRBD1. The germline CDR1 and CDR2 sequences are ENHRY and SYGVKD. CDR3 size: 15 residues. The V gene end was trimmed by 4 bases and the J gene end by 3 bases; junction bases not matched to a gene: 8. CDR3 DNA sequence: TGTGCCATCAGTGGAACAGGGACAGGTAACTACGAGCAGTACTTC. Its translation: CAISGTGTGNYEQYF.

The chain is built from TRBV4-2 and TRBJ1-2; D uncertain. The CDR3 extends over 14 amino acids. The V end lost 0 bases, the J end lost 2 bases, and 7 bases lay between the germline ends. Germline V gene lookup returns CDR1 LGHNA and CDR2 YNFKEQ. The CDR3, as DNA: TGTGCCAGCAGCCAAGATGAACGGAACTATGGCTACACCTTC. It codes for CASSQDERNYGYTF.

The rearrangement joins TRBV12-3 or TRBV12-4 to TRBJ2-7; TRBD1 matches 8 bases. J was trimmed by 4 bases and V by 3 bases; bases with no gene match: 11. The CDR3 totals 16 residues. The CDR3 reads CASSFDRGPTSYEQYF. CDR3 nucleotides: TGTGCCAGCAGTTTCGACAGGGGCCCGACCTCATACGAGCAGTACTTC.

The table lists this clonotype with a few counts. The chain is built from TRBV4-1 and TRBJ2-3; D gene uncertain. The germline V gene has CDR1 MGHRA and CDR2 YSYEKL. V was trimmed by 5 bases and J by 2 bases, leaving 5 bases between them. There are 12 residues in the CDR3. The CDR3 spells CASSRATDTQYF. CDR3 bases: TGCGCCAGCAGCAGGGCCACAGATACGCAGTATTTT.

The sample holds a few counts of this clonotype. This chain connects TRBV3-1 to TRBJ2-2; TRBD1 is a possible D gene (6 bases). The CDR3 consists of 17 residues. V was shortened by 4 bases and J by 2 bases, with 17 bases between the two germline ends. Germline V gene data show CDR1 as LGHDT and CDR2 as YNNKEL (reference sequence). The CDR3 region is CASSRGAGATNTGELFF. CDR3 DNA: TGTGCCAGCAGCCGAGGGGCAGGGGCCACCAACACCGGGGAGCTGTTTTTT. Combining the CDR3 with reference TRBV3-1 and TRBJ2-2 gives the whole variable domain DTAVSQTPKYLVTQMGNDKSIKCEQNLGHDTMYWYKQDSKKFLKIMFSYNNKELIINETVPNRFSPKSPDKAHLNLHINSLELGDSAVYFCASSRGAGATNTGELFFGEGSRLTVL.

This clonotype was observed a handful of times. The rearrangement links TRBV7-9 to TRBJ1-6, with D tentatively TRBD1 (5 bases). This CDR3 contains 15 residues. Germline V gene sequence: CDR1 SEHNR, CDR2 FQNEAQ (reference sequence). Trimming removed 1 base from V and 7 bases from J, with 11 bases in between. The CDR3 loop reads CASSLGGGENSPLHF. The CDR3 DNA reads as TGTGCCAGCAGCTTAGGGGGGGGAGAAAATTCACCCCTCCACTTT.

The chain recombines TRBV12-3 or TRBV12-4 with TRBJ2-1; TRBD2 agrees at 12 bases. J was trimmed by 16 bases and V by 5 bases; bases with no gene match: 9. The CDR3 extends over 13 amino acids. The CDR3 DNA reads as TGTGCCAGCAGTGGGACCCGACTAGCGGGAGACTTCTTC. Its translation is CASSGTRLAGDFF.